A selection of T cell receptor beta chains follows, all from one sample in a study of blood T cell repertoires in COVID-19. Assay used: immunoSEQ multiplex PCR; TCRdb lists only in-frame clones, some missing. The table records about 230,000 clones, 86% of them present only once. The material sequenced was peripheral blood. These receptors all stem from a man aged 45-65 years with COVID-19, enrolled during active disease. CDR3s include the opening cysteine and the closing phenylalanine or tryptophan. D genes are given only for firm matches.

d_call cdr3_length j_call v_call cdr3_aa
- 14 TRBJ1-5 TRBV3-1/TRBV3-2 CASSQGQGNQPQHF
- 15 TRBJ2-2 TRBV19 CASSRQVTNTGELFF
- 15 TRBJ1-5 TRBV5-6 CASSLAGGSNQPQHF
TRBD2 11 TRBJ2-7 TRBV20-1 CSGLRGGEQYF
TRBD1 15 TRBJ1-6 TRBV27 CASSSPDRGDSPLHF
- 15 TRBJ1-2 TRBV3-1/TRBV3-2 CASSTPLEGGSGYTF
- 17 TRBJ2-7 TRBV5-1 CASSLPPLSGGPGEQYF
TRBD2 14 TRBJ2-7 TRBV30 CAWSPLAADYEQYF
TRBD2 16 TRBJ2-2 TRBV7-9 CASSTTSVIFTGELFF
TRBD1 17 TRBJ2-7 TRBV6-1 CASSEASRTGRSYEQYF
- 15 TRBJ1-2 TRBV11-2 CASSFNQGLNYGYTF
TRBD1 13 TRBJ1-1 TRBV5-1 CASSRTGDTEAFF
- 13 TRBJ1-1 TRBV13 CASSNGQNTEAFF
- 18 TRBJ2-2 TRBV4-3 CASSQDYRTWANSGELFF
TRBD2 13 TRBJ2-1 TRBV5-4 CASRGLAGNEQFF
- 15 TRBJ2-7 TRBV5-6 CASSSGTPKPYEQYF
- 14 TRBJ2-7 TRBV20-1 CSASDRQASYEQYF
TRBD1 15 TRBJ1-5 TRBV2 CASRDRTGGNQPQHF
- 13 TRBJ2-5 TRBV7-2 CASGRQDQETQYF
- 15 TRBJ2-1 TRBV27 CASSFLGQLGNEQFF
TRBD1 16 TRBJ1-3 TRBV2 CASSWATGGLRNTIYF
TRBD1 14 TRBJ1-5 TRBV30 CAWATGGRDQPQHF
TRBD2 15 TRBJ2-3 TRBV30 CAWSRGLAVSDTQYF
TRBD1 15 TRBJ2-3 TRBV19 CASGKQGARGDTQYF
- 14 TRBJ2-5 TRBV28 CASSIPLAIETQYF
- 13 TRBJ2-5 TRBV5-5 CASVDGRGETQYF
- 15 TRBJ2-1 TRBV5-6 CASSWVAGLYNEQFF
- 13 TRBJ1-2 TRBV12-3/TRBV12-4 CASQRQANYGYTF
TRBD1 15 TRBJ1-2 TRBV30 CAWRLTPGTDYGYTF
- 16 TRBJ1-6 TRBV3-1/TRBV3-2 CASSQEGARMNSPLHF
- 15 TRBJ2-3 TRBV18 CASEPTGAGAATQYF
- 12 TRBJ2-7 TRBV12-5 CASGDRTSEQYF
- 13 TRBJ2-7 TRBV19 CASSPGSSYEQYF
TRBD2 17 TRBJ2-7 TRBV19 CASSIDPPSGANYEQYF
TRBD2 16 TRBJ2-2 TRBV7-6 CASSPGGGPGTGELFF
- 17 TRBJ2-2 TRBV28 CASSFIMQGRNTGELFF
- 18 TRBJ2-3 TRBV9 CASSATIPGPGAPDTQYF
- 13 TRBJ1-2 TRBV12-3/TRBV12-4 CASNVGTTVGYTF
- 19 TRBJ2-3 TRBV21-1 CASIQTSGGAGFITDTQYF
- 14 TRBJ1-2 TRBV28 CASSLARISYGYTF
TRBD1 16 TRBJ2-7 TRBV18 CASSPRQGPRVYEQYF
TRBD1 14 TRBJ1-2 TRBV24-1 CATSGRGQDYGYTF
- 15 TRBJ2-2 TRBV9 CASSVDGRSTGELFF
- 15 TRBJ2-5 TRBV10-3 CAISDSDTTARTQYF
TRBD1 14 TRBJ1-1 TRBV5-4 CASSPTGWDTEAFF
TRBD1 14 TRBJ1-2 TRBV5-4 CASGPGGQGHGYTF
TRBD2 11 TRBJ2-5 TRBV29-1 CSVGGGETQYF
TRBD1 12 TRBJ2-7 TRBV5-1 CASSSPGQEQYF
TRBD2 13 TRBJ2-3 TRBV3-1/TRBV3-2 CASSHSGSGTQYF
TRBD1 17 TRBJ1-5 TRBV4-1 CASSQDRNRGQGQPQHF